This paragraph reports one T cell receptor (beta chain). Its antigen remains undetermined. Base qualities were left out, and no much larger clone turns up one base away. The immunoSEQ Assay, a bias-controlled multiplex PCR, was used to amplify TCRbeta CDR3 regions from genomic DNA. The paper's data handling went like this. Nucleated cell counts per sample were estimated from amplification of reference gene primers within the assay. To quantify the absolute abundance of each unique TCRbeta CDR3 rearrangement, sequence reads were collapsed and filtered. For each sample, productive Simpson clonality was calculated by taking the square root of Simpson's diversity index across productive rearrangements. In its TCRdb copy, this immuneACCESS table keeps in-frame sequences only and misses some clones. Where compared with another copy, unresolved V genes explain less than half of these, and the others have no known cause. The DNA gave D and trimming, while V, J and clone size come from that table. The sample table shows under 450,000 clones, and approximately 89% are seen once. The ten largest clones represent about 1.4% of the sample.

This sample was included in a study of blood T cell repertoires in COVID-19 (dated by TCRdb to 2018 to 2021). In the study overall: The collaborator samples originated in the United States, Italy and Spain and spanned the acute and convalescent phases of COVID-19. Where available, HLA class I and class II types were obtained from metadata supplied by the sample provider rather than from assay-based typing. A de-identified subject ID, COVID-19 status, age in years and sex were almost always included in the sample metadata. Samples were obtained from the ongoing ImmuneRACE study (first 160 participants) and from 1,254 subjects provided by 6 global collaborators. The prospective study material was composed of cDNA or gDNA derived from T cells, B-cell-depleted T cells, or PBMCs. The repertoires were made available in a free public database intended to serve as a resource for research on the immune response to SARS-CoV-2. The dataset comprised deeply sampled blood TCRbeta repertoires from subjects exposed to, actively infected with, or recovered from COVID-19. Results the study describes overall, beyond this receptor: The amount of clinical and demographic metadata varied by source and participant and was provided uncurated.

In Seattle, one collaborating source enrolled patients while the infection was active and tracked those patients longitudinally over the course of disease. Collaborating institutions collected whole blood in K2EDTA tubes following their own protocols. Collaborator samples were shipped for TCRbeta analysis as frozen whole blood, isolated PBMCs, or DNA extracted from either sample type. This sequence originates from a middle-aged woman with COVID-19, enrolled during active disease. The sample taken for sequencing was peripheral blood.

The nucleotide sequence is TGTGCCAGCAGCGTACTGACAGTGAACACTGAAGCTTTCTTT. It translates as CASSVLTVNTEAFF. The chain is assembled from TRBV9 and TRBJ1-1, and perhaps TRBD1 as D gene, on 5 matching bases. The CDR3 holds 14 amino acids from the cysteine to the phenylalanine. The DNA shown is the 42-base CDR3, in frame from base 1. From a lookup of the germline V gene, CDR1 and CDR2 are SGDLS and YYNGEE. V sheds 1 base and J sheds 0 bases, leaving 7 bases between their ends. With the portions outside the CDR3 filled from the reference TRBV9 and TRBJ1-1 genes, the complete variable region becomes DSGVTQTPKHLITATGQRVTLRCSPRSGDLSVYWYQQSLDQGLQFLIQYYNGEERAKGNILERFSAQQFPDLHSELNLSSLELGDSALYFCASSVLTVNTEAFFGQGTRLTVV.